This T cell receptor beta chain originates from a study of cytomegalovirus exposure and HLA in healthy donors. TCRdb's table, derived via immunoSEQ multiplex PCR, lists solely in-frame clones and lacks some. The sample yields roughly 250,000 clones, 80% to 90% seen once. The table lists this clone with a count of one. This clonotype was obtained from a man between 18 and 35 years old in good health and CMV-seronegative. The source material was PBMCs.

The CDR3 bases are TGTGCCAGCTCATACGGGGGGGCGGAAGAGCAGTACTTC. It codes for CASSYGGAEEQYF. The chain combines TRBV18 with TRBJ2-7, with 8 bases lining up with TRBD2. The trim removed 5 bases at V and 7 bases at J, leaving 7 bases unmatched. The length of the CDR3 is 13 residues. Germline CDR1 reads KGHSH; CDR2 reads LQKENI.